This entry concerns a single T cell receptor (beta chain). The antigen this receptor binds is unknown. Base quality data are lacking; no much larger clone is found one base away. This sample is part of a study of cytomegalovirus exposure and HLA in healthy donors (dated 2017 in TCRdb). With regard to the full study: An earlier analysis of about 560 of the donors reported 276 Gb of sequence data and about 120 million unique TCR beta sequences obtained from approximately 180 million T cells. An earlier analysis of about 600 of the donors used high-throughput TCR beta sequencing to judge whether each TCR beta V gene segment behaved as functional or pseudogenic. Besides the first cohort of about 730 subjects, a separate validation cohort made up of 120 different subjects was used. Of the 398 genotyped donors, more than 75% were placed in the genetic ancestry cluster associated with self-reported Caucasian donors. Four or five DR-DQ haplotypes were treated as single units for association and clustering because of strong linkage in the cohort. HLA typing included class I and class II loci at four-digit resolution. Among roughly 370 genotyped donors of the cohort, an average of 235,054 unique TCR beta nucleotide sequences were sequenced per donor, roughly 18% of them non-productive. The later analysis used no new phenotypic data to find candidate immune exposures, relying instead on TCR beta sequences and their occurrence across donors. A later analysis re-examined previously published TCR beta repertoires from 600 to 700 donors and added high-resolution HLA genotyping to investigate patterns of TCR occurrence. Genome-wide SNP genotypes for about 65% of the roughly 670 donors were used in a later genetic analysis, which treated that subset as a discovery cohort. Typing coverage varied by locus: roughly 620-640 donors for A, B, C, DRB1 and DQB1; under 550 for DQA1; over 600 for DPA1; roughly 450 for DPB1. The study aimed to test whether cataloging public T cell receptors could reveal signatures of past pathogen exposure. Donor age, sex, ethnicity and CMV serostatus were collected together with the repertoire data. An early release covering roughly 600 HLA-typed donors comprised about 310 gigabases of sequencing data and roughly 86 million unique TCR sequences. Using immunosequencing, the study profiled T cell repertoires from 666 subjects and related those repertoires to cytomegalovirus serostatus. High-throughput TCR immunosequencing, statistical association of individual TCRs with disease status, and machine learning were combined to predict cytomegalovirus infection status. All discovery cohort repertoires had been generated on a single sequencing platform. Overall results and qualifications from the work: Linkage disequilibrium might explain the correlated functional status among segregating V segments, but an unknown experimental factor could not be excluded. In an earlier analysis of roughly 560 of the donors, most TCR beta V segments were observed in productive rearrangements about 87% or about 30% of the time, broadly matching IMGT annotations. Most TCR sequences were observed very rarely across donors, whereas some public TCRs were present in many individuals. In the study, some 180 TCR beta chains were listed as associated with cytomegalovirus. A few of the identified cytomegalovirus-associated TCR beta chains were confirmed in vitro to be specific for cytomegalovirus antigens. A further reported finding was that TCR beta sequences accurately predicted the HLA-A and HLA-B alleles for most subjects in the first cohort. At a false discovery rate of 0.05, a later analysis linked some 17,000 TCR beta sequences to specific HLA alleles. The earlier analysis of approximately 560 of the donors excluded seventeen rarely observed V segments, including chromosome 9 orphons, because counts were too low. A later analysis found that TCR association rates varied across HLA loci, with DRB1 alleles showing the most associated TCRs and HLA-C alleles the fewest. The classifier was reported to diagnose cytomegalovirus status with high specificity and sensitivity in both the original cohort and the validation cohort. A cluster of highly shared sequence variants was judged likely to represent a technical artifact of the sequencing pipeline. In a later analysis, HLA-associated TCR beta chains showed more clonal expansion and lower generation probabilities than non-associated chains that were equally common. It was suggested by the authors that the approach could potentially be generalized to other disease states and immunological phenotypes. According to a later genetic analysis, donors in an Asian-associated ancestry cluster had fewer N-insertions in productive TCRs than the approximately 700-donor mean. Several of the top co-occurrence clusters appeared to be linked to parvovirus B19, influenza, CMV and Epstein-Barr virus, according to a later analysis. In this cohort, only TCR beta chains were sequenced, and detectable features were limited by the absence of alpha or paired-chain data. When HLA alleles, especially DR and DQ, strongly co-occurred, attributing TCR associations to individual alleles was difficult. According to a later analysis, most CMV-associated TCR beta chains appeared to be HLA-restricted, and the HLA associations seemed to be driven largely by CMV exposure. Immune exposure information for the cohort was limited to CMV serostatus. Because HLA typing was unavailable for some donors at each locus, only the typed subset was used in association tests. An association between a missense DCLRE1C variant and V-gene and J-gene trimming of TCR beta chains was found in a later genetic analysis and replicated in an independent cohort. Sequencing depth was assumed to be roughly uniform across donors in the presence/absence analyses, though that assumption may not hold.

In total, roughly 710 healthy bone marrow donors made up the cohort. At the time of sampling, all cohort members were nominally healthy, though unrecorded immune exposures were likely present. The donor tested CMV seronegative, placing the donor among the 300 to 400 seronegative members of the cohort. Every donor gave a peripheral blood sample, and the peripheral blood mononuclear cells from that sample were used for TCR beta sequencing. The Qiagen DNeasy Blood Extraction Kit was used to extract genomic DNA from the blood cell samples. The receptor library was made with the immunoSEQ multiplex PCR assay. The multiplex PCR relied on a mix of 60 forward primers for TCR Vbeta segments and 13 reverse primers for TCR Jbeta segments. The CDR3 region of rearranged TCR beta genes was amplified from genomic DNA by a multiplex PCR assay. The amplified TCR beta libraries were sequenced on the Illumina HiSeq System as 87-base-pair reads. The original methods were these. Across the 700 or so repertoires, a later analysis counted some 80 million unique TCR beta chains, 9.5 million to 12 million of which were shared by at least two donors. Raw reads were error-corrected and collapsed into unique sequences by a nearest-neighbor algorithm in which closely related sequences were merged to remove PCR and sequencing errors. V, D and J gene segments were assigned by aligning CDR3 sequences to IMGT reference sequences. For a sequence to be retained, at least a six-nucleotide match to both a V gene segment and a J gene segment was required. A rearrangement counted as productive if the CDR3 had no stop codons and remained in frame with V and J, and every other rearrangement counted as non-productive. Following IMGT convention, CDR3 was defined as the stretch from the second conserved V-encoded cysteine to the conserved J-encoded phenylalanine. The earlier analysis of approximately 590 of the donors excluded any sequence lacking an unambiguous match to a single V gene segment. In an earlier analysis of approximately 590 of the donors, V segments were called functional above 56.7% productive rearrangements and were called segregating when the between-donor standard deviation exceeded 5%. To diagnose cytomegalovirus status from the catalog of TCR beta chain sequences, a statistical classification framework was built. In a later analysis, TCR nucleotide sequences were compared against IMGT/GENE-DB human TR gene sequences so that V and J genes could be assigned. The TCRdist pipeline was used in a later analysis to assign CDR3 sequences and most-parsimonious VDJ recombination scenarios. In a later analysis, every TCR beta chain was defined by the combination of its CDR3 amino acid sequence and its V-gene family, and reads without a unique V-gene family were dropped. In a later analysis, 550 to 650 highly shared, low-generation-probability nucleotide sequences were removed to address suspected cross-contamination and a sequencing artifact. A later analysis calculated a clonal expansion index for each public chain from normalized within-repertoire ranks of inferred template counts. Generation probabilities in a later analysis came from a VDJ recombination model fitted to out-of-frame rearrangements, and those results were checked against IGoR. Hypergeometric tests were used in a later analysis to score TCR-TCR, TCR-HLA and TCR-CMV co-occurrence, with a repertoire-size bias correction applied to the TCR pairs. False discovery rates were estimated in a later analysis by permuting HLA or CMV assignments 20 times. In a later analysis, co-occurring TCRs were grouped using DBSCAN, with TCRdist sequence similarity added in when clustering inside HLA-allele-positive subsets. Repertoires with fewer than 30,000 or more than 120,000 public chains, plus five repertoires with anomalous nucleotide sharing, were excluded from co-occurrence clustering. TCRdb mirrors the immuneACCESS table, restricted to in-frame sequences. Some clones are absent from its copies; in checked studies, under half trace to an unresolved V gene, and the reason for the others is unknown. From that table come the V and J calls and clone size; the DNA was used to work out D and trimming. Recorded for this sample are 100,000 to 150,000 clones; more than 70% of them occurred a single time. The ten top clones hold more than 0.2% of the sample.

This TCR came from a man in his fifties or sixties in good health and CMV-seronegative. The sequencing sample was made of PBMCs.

Here the CDR3 is given as CVCHGAAEAFF. The DNA reads TGTGTCTGCCATGGGGCCGCCGAAGCTTTCTTT. Recombination connected TRBV28 to TRBJ1-1; TRBD1 is a possible D gene, resting on 5 matching bases. According to the germline V gene, CDR1 reads MDHEN and CDR2 reads SYDVKM. The CDR3 spans 11 residues, from the cysteine through the phenylalanine. CDR3 DNA is the only sequence kept; it has 33 bases, read in frame from the first base.